This T cell receptor (beta chain) was sequenced for a study of T cells after posttransplantation cyclophosphamide. Study results and limitations: TRB overlap between skin or GI tissue T cells and blood was limited. Later post-transplant blood repertoires were often dominated by donor CD8+ memory clones. Recipient CMV seropositivity and CMV reactivation strongly tracked TRB clonality.

This CDR3 spans 14 amino acids. Trimming took off 2 bases at V and 11 bases at J, with 18 bases between the two ends. Germline V gene sequence: CDR1 SGHVS, CDR2 FQNEAQ. Cyclophosphamide on days +3 and +4 followed busulfan-fludarabine conditioning and a marrow graft. Here immunoSEQ multiplex PCR was the method, and the copy in TCRdb shows in-frame clones only, minus some. This sample has 42,000 or so clones, with 80% to 95% found just once. This clone turned up a few times. Its antigen is not known. This sequence joins TRBV7-8 and TRBJ1-1; the D gene is possibly TRBD1 (6 bases). This specimen consisted of PBMCs, obtained 62 days after allogeneic stem cell transplant with posttransplant cyclophosphamide. This TCR was recovered from a male patient over 55 who received an allogeneic stem cell transplant from a related donor and was CMV-positive. The graft donor may have given rise to some T cells. As DNA, the CDR3 is TGTGCCAGCAGCTTAACTGGGGAGGGGGATAGGGCTTTCTTT. It is translated as CASSLTGEGDRAFF.